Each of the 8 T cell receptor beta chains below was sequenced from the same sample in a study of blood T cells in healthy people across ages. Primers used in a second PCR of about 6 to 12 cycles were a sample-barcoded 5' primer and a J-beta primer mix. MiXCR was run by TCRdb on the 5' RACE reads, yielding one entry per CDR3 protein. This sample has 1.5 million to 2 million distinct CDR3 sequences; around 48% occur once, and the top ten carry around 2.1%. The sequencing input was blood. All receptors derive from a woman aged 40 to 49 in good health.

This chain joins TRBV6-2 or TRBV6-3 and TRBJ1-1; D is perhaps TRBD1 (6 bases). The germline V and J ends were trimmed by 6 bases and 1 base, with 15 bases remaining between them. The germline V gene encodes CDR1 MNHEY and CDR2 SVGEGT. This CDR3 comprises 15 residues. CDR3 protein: CASRPSGGPNTEAFF. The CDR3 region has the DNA TGTGCCAGCAGACCATCCGGGGGCCCGAACACTGAAGCTTTCTTT.

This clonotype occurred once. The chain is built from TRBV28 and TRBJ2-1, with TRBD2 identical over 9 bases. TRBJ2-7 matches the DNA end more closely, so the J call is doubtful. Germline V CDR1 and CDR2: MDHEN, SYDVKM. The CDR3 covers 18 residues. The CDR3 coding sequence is TGTGCCAGCAGTCCCCGGACAGACCTAGCGGGGTTTTACAATGAGCAGTACTTC. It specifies CASSPRTDLAGFYNEQYF.

The CDR3 region is CASSIRRDRDTLYYGYTF. In DNA, the CDR3 is TGTGCCAGCAGCATACGTCGGGACAGGGACACCCTTTACTATGGCTACACCTTC. The chain recombines TRBV9 with TRBJ1-2; the match to TRBD1 covers 9 bases. Germline CDR1 and CDR2: SGDLS and YYNGEE. The CDR3 consists of 18 residues. V lost 4 bases, J lost 3 bases, and 16 bases stayed unmatched.

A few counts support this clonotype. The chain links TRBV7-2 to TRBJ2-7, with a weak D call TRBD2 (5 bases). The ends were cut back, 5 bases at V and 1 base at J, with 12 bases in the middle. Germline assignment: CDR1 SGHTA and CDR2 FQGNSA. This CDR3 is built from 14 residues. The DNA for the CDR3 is TGTGCCAGCAGCGAGAGGGAATCATCCTACGAGCAGTACTTC. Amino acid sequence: CASSERESSYEQYF.

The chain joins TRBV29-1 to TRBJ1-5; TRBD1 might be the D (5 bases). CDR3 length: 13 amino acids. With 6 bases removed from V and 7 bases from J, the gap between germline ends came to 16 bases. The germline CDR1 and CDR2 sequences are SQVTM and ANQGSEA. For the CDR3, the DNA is TGCAGCGTGACGGACGGGGCAGGACAGCCCCAGCATTTT. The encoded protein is CSVTDGAGQPQHF.

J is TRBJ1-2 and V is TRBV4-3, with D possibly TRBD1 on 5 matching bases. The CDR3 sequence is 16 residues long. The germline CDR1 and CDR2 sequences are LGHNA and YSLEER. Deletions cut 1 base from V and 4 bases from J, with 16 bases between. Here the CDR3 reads CASSQATAVHLYGYTF. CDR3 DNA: TGCGCCAGCAGCCAAGCGACAGCCGTCCACCTCTATGGCTACACCTTC.

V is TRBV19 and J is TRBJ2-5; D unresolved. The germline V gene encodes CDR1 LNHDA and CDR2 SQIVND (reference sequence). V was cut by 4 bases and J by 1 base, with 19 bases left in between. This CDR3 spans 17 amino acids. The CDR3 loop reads CASSTYPDAAVQETQYF. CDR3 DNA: TGTGCCAGTAGTACCTATCCGGACGCAGCCGTCCAAGAGACCCAGTACTTC.

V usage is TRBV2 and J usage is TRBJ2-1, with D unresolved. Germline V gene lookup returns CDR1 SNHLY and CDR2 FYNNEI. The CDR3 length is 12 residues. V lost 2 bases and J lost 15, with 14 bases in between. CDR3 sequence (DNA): TGTGCCAGCAGTGAATTTCCCAAAGGTGGGTTCTTC. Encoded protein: CASSEFPKGGFF.